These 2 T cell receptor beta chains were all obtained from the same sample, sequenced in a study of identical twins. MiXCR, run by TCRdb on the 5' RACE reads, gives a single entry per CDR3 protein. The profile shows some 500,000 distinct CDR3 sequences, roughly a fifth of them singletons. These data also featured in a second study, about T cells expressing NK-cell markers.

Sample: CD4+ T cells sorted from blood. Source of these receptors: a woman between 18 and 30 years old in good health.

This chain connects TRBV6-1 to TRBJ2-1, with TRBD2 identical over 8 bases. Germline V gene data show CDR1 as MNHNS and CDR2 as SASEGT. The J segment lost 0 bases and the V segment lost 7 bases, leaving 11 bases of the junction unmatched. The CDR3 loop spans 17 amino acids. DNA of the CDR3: TGTGCCAGCACTGGGCTAGCGGGTGGCGGCTCCTACAATGAGCAGTTCTTC. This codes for CASTGLAGGGSYNEQFF.

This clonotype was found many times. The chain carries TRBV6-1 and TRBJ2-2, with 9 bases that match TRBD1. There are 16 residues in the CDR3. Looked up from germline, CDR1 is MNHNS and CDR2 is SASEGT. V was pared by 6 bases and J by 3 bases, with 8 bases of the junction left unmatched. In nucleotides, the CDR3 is TGTGCCAGCAGATCCGGACAGGGGAAGTACACCGGGGAGCTGTTTTTT. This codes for CASRSGQGKYTGELFF.